This T cell receptor beta chain was profiled in a study of shared clonotypes between healthy human individuals (TCRdb year 2020). General notes on the study: A couple of women and a few men aged 18 to 49 years were included in the cohort. Per donor, three plates each were used for CD4 naive and CD4 memory, two for CD8 naive, and one for CD8 memory. To estimate repertoire size and how much clonotypes are shared between individuals, the study performed deep sequencing of blood TCR repertoires from a few healthy adults. Libraries were prepared and TCR repertoires were sequenced by different laboratories using diverse techniques, in order to increase sequencing depth and limit assay-specific biases. Leukapheresis yielded between about 0.9 and 9.5 billion PBMCs per donor. Study-wide conclusions, independent of this receptor: Estimated clonotype richness was generally larger for naive than for memory subsets. Even with the large sequencing depth, rarefaction of the sorted-subset datasets indicated that sequencing was incomplete. The small number of donors limited the genetic and exposure-history diversity represented. Clonotypes shared by all four sorted-subset donors showed higher generation probabilities than non-shared clonotypes. Sampling was limited to blood, and TCR repertoires in tissue likely differ from TCR repertoires in blood. When a few donors were compared, the shared fraction of clonotypes was 5% to 6.5% for naive CD4, around 4% for naive CD8, 2.3% for memory CD4, and around 0.37% for memory CD8. Based on pairwise subsampling, the degree of clonotype sharing among donors was expected to be affected by sequencing depth.

In regard to this clone: The specificity of this receptor is unknown. No quality values exist for individual bases; no much larger clone is one base distant.

For the CD8 naive samples, CD45RO-negative cells were positively selected for CCR7, yielding a CD45RA+CCR7+ population from which TemRA cells were excluded. Donors were healthy HIV-negative adults with no recently reported acute infections or vaccinations. Only Caucasian adults living in Nashville, Tennessee, USA were represented among the donors. Blood was obtained by leukapheresis, after which PBMCs were separated by Ficoll-Histopaque density gradient centrifugation and cryopreserved in liquid nitrogen vapor phase. Purity and quantity of every magnetically sorted T cell population were checked by analytical flow cytometry. Genomic DNA was isolated from every sorted fraction and measured by UV absorbance on a Nanodrop 2000c. Using the deep immunoSEQ assay, multiplex PCR amplified TCR CDR3 regions from genomic DNA. Genomic DNA extracted from each cell subset was distributed evenly over all wells of several immunoSEQ 96-well plates, and each plate served as one replicate. For sorted subsets, approximately 190 ng of genomic DNA, equivalent to 30,000 or so T cell genomes, went into each replicate PCR. Purified libraries were measured with a Qubit 3.0 fluorometer, size-checked on a Bioanalyzer 2100, and measured again with the KAPA Library Quantification kit. Each immunoSEQ 96-well plate was sequenced on its own single-read 150-cycle Illumina NextSeq 550 flow cell. Per the original workflow: Because the immunoSEQ output included only junctional sequences and no quality scores, the filtering could not be the same as the filtering used for full-length reads. To assign V/J genes and CDR3, sequences were annotated against IMGT germline references using PyIR, a Python wrapper for IgBLAST v1.9. Reads were removed for weak V/J assignments (E-value above 1e-6), missing CDR3, stop codons, out-of-frame junctions, or ambiguous translated residues. V3J clonotypes were defined as sequences sharing the same inferred V gene, J gene, and CDR3 amino acid sequence. To compute the percentage overlap between repertoires, the number of shared unique clonotypes was divided by the size of the smaller repertoire. RTK rarefaction, the Chao1 estimator, and Recon v2.1 estimates of unobserved clonotypes were used to assess repertoire richness. Generation probabilities were computed with OLGA for all TCRbeta clonotypes obtained by the gDNA method from a handful of donors. Held by TCRdb, this immuneACCESS table contains in-frame sequences only and omits some clones. Under half of the omission traces to an unresolved V gene where checked; the cause of the rest is unknown. V, J and clone size are taken as reported in that table, and D and trimming were inferred from the DNA itself. This sample lists hundreds of thousands of clones; 85% to 95% were detected once. The ten top clones hold over 0.095% of the sample.

Reading from cysteine to phenylalanine, the CDR3 counts 14 amino acids. Of the read, only the CDR3 DNA is kept; its 42 bases are in frame from base 1. Trimming accounts for 4 bases at V and 7 bases at J, while the number of junction bases matched to no gene is 10. CDR1 PRHDT and CDR2 FYEKMQ were looked up in the germline V gene (reference sequence). What was sequenced was naive CD8+ T cells sorted from blood. The cell subset or site tag for this specimen amounts to: CD45RA+CCR7+. In this chain, TRBV13 is recombined with TRBJ2-7; the junction holds 7 bases that match TRBD1. This TCR came from a woman aged 25 to 39 in good health. The DNA reads TGTGCCAGCAGCTCGAGACAGGGTAGATTGGAGCAGTACTTC. Its product reads: CASSSRQGRLEQYF. The full variable domain, with segments outside the CDR3 supplied by the reference TRBV13 and TRBJ2-7 proteins, appears as AAGVIQSPRHLIKEKRETATLKCYPIPRHDTVYWYQQGPGQDPQFLISFYEKMQSDKGSIPDRFSAQQFSDYHSELNMSSLELGDSALYFCASSSRQGRLEQYFGPGTRLTVT.